This T cell receptor beta chain was retrieved from a study of cytomegalovirus exposure and HLA in healthy donors. Study results and caveats: It emerged from a later analysis that several of the most significant clusters appeared to be linked to common viral pathogens. Presence/absence analysis assumed near-uniform sequencing depth across donors. The study listed roughly 160 cytomegalovirus-associated TCR beta chains.

The PCR was carried out with 60 Vbeta primers and 13 Jbeta primers. Clones were read by immunoSEQ multiplex PCR, and TCRdb kept only the in-frame ones, dropping some. The sample consists of 100,000 to 150,000 clones, roughly 88% of them appearing once. With 6 bases clipped from V and 2 bases from J, the junction kept 0 bases outside the gene matches. This CDR3 is built from 12 residues. The germline CDR1 and CDR2 sequences are ENHRY and SYGVKD. As to this clone: Its specificity is not known.

The chain joins TRBV10-3 to TRBJ2-5, with 7 bases aligning to TRBD2. Sample: PBMCs. This receptor was obtained from a woman under 30 in good health and CMV-seropositive. CDR3 protein: CAIRGGQETQYF. The CDR3, as DNA: TGTGCCATCAGGGGAGGGCAAGAGACCCAGTACTTC.